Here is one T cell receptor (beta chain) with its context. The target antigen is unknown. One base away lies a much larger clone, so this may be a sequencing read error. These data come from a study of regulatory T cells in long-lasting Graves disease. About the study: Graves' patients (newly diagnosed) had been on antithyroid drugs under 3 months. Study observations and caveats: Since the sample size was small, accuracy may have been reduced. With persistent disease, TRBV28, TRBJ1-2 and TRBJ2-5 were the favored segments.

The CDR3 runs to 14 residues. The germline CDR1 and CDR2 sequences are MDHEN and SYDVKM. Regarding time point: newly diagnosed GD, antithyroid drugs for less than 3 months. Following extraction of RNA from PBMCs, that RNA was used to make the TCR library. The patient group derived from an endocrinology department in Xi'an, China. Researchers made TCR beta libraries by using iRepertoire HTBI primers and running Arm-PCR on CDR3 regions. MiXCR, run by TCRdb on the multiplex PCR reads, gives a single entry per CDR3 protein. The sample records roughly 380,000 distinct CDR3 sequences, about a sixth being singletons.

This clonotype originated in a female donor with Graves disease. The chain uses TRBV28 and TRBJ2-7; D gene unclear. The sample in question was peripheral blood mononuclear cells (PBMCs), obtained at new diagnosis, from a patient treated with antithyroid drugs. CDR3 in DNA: TGTGCCAGCAGTAGAGGCTACAGCTCCTACCAGCAGTACTTC. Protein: CASSRGYSSYQQYF.